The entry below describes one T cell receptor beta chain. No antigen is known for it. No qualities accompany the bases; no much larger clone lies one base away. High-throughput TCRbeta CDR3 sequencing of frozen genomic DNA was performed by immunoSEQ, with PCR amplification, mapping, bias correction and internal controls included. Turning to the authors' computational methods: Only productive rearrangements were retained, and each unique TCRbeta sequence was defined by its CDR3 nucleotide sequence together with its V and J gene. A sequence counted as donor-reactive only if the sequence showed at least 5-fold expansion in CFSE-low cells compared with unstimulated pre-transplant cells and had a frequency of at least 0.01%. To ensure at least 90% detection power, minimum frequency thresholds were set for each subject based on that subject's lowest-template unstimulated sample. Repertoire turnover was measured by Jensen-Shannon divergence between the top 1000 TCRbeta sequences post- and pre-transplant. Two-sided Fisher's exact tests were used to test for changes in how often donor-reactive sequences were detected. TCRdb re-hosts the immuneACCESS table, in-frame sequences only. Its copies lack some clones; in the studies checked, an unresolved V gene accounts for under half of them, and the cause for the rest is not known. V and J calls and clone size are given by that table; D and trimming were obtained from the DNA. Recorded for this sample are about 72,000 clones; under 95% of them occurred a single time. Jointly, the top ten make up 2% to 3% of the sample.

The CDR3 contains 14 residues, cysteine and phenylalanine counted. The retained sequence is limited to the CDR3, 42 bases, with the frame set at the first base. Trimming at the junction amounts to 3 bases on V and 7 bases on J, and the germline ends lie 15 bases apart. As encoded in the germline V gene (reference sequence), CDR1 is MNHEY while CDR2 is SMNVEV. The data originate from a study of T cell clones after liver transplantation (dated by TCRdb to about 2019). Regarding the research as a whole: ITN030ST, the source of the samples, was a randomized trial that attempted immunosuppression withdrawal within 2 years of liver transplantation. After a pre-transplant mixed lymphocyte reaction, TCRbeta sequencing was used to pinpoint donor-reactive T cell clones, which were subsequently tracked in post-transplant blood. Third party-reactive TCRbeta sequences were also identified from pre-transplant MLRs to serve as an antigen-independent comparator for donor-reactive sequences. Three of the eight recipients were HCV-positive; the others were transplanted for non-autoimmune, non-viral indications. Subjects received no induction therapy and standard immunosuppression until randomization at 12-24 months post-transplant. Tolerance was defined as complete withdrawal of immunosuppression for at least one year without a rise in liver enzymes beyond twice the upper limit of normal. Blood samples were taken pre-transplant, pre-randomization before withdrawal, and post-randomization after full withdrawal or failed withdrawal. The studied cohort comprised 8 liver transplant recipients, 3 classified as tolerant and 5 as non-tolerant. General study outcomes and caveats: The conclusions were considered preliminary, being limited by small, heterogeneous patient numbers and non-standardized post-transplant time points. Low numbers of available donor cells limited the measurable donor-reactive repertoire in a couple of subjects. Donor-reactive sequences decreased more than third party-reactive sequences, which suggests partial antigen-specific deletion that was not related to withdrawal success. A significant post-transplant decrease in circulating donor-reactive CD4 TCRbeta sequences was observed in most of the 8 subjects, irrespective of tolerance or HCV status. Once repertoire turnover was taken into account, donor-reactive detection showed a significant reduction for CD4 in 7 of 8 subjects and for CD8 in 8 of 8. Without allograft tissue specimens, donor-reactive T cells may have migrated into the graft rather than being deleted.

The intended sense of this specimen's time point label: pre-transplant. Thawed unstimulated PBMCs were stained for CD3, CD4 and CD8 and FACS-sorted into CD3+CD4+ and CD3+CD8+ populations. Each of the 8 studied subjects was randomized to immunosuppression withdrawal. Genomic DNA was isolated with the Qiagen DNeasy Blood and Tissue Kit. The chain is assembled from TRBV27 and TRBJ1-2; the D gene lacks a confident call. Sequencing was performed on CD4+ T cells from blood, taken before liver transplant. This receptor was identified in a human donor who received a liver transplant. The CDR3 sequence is CASSFGGGPFGYTF. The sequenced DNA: TGTGCCAGCAGTTTTGGAGGAGGTCCCTTTGGCTACACCTTC.